The sequence of this T cell receptor beta chain was determined in a study of somatic mutations in cytotoxic T cells in rheumatoid arthritis. Study results and limitations: Increasing age coincided with elevated CD8+ clonality among rheumatoid arthritis patients, though not among healthy controls.

This CDR3 region has 15 residues. Trimming removed 4 bases from V and 3 bases from J; junction bases left unmatched: 7. Germline V gives CDR1 SGDLS, CDR2 YYNGEE. As concerns this clone: The target antigen is unknown.

The method was immunoSEQ multiplex PCR; TCRdb's version includes in-frame clones alone and lacks a portion of them. The sample lists roughly 9,800 clones, roughly 80% occurring once. The sequencing sample was made of CD8+ T cells sorted from blood. J is TRBJ2-1 and V is TRBV9, with 7 nucleotides matching TRBD2. This receptor was obtained from a man over 45 in good health. CDR3 sequence (DNA): TGTGCCAGCAGCCCCGGCGGGAGTGGCTACAATGAGCAGTTCTTC. Its protein is CASSPGGSGYNEQFF.